This passage covers 27 T cell receptor beta chains from one sample sequenced in a study of T cell responses to AZD1222 COVID-19 vaccine. Measured with immunoSEQ multiplex PCR; TCRdb has only the in-frame clones, and not every one. Of approximately 150,000 clones in the sample, 80% to 95% were seen once. The specimen comprised peripheral blood, sampled 28 days after the second AZD1222 dose. These receptors came from an adult who received the AZD1222 COVID-19 vaccine.

The chain is built from TRBV5-6 and TRBJ2-5; D is ambiguous. V was pared by 0 bases and J by 2 bases, with 11 bases between. The V gene's germline CDR1 is SGHDT and CDR2 YYEEEE. CDR3 length: 15 amino acids. This CDR3 reads CASSLALNRQETQYF. In DNA, the CDR3 is TGTGCCAGCAGCTTGGCCTTAAATCGGCAAGAGACCCAGTACTTC.

The chain combines TRBV18 with TRBJ2-2; D is undetermined. With 1 base removed from V and 0 bases from J, the gap between germline ends came to 6 bases. There are 15 residues in the CDR3. Germline V gene lookup returns CDR1 KGHSH and CDR2 LQKENI. DNA of the CDR3: TGTGCCAGCTCACCACGGGGTTCGAACACCGGGGAGCTGTTTTTT. Residues: CASSPRGSNTGELFF. Full variable domain (missing parts from reference TRBV18 and TRBJ2-2): NAGVMQNPRHLVRRRGQEARLRCSPMKGHSHVYWYRQLPEEGLKFMVYLQKENIIDESGMPKERFSAEFPKEGPSILRIQQVVRGDSAAYFCASSPRGSNTGELFFGEGSRLTVL.

This chain connects TRBV2 to TRBJ2-2, with 9 bases matching TRBD1. V dropped 10 bases and J dropped 3; count of bases not matched to a gene: 6. From germline, CDR1 is SNHLY and CDR2 FYNNEI. This CDR3 contains 14 residues. The CDR3 loop reads CATRWTGDTGELFF. DNA of the CDR3: TGTGCCACCCGATGGACAGGGGACACCGGGGAGCTGTTTTTT.

The chain couples TRBV9 to TRBJ1-1; 8 bases match TRBD1. The CDR3 is 14 amino acids. In germline, CDR1 is SGDLS, CDR2 YYNGEE. V lost 4 bases to trimming and J lost 4 bases; unmatched junction nucleotides: 6. CDR3 in amino acids: CASSSRQGITEAFF. The DNA for the CDR3 is TGTGCCAGCAGCTCGAGACAGGGGATCACTGAAGCTTTCTTT.

The rearrangement links TRBV7-2 to TRBJ2-1; TRBD2 might be the D (5 bases). The germline CDR1 and CDR2 sequences are SGHTA and FQGNSA. The CDR3 has 15 amino acids. Trimming took off 6 bases at V and 4 bases at J, with 16 bases between the two ends. The CDR3 protein is CASRGPGKSYNEQFF. The CDR3, as DNA: TGTGCCAGCAGGGGTCCGGGGAAGAGTTACAATGAGCAGTTCTTC.

The chain links TRBV5-6 to TRBJ1-6; D not resolved. Germline V gene data show CDR1 as SGHDT and CDR2 as YYEEEE. The CDR3 covers 14 residues. Trimming took 0 bases from V and 10 from J, leaving 11 bases between them. In DNA, the CDR3 is TGTGCCAGCAGCTTGGCGACGGTCTCCTCACCCCTCCACTTT. Its translation: CASSLATVSSPLHF.

V is TRBV28 and J is TRBJ2-7; D possibly matches TRBD1 or TRBD2 (6 bases each). V lost 6 bases and J 3 bases, leaving 18 bases between the germline ends. CDR1 is MDHEN and CDR2 is SYDVKM in the germline V gene. The length of the CDR3 is 15 residues. CDR3 coding DNA: TGTGCCAGCAGCCTGGGGGGCGCGTTGGGCTACGAGCAGTACTTC. It encodes CASSLGGALGYEQYF. Full variable domain (remainder filled in from reference TRBV28 and TRBJ2-7): DVKVTQSSRYLVKRTGEKVFLECVQDMDHENMFWYRQDPGLGLRLIYFSYDVKMKEKGDIPEGYSVSREKKERFSLILESASTNQTSMYLCASSLGGALGYEQYFGPGTRLTVT.

This clone occurred once. V gene TRBV28 combines with J gene TRBJ2-1, with D perhaps TRBD2 (6 bases). Trimming removed 6 bases at V and 7 bases at J, with 19 bases between. CDR1 and CDR2 from the germline V gene are MDHEN and SYDVKM. This CDR3 contains 15 residues. CDR3: CASRRWGRAGNEQFF. DNA of the CDR3: TGTGCCAGCAGAAGGTGGGGCAGGGCGGGGAATGAGCAGTTCTTC.

This chain uses TRBV5-1 with TRBJ1-2, with a weak D call TRBD1 (6 bases). The CDR3 runs 14 residues. Trimming shortened V by 6 bases and J by 0 bases, and 12 bases separated the two germline ends. Per the germline V gene, CDR1 is SGHRS and CDR2 is YFSETQ. Here the CDR3 DNA reads TGCGCCAGCACACAGGGAACCGCTAACTATGGCTACACCTTC. Translation: CASTQGTANYGYTF.

The table lists this clone with a count of one. The chain combines TRBV5-1 with TRBJ1-1, with D possibly TRBD1 on 5 matching bases. The CDR3 runs to 15 residues. From germline, CDR1 is SGHRS and CDR2 YFSETQ. V was trimmed by 4 bases and J by 8 bases, leaving 21 bases between them. For the CDR3, the DNA is TGCGCCAGCAGCCCGGGGGGGACTTCGAAGGTAGAAGCTTTCTTT. Its protein is CASSPGGTSKVEAFF.

This sequence joins TRBV6-5 and TRBJ1-1; a weak D match, TRBD1 (6 bases). Germline loops: CDR1 MNHEY, CDR2 SVGAGI. Deletions cut 6 bases from V and 1 base from J, with 9 bases between. The CDR3 spans 13 residues. Written as DNA, the CDR3 is TGTGCCAGCAGCGGACAGACGAACACTGAAGCTTTCTTT. Protein sequence: CASSGQTNTEAFF.

This chain joins TRBV7-3 and TRBJ2-4; TRBD1 agrees at 8 bases. With 4 bases clipped from V and 5 bases from J, the junction kept 16 bases outside the gene matches. This CDR3 contains 18 residues. Germline CDR1 and CDR2: SGHTA and FQGTGA. In nucleotides, the CDR3 is TGTGCCAGCAGCTCGCCCGACAGGGGCTGGGGAATTCAAAACATTCAGTACTTC. Amino acids: CASSSPDRGWGIQNIQYF.

The CDR3 DNA sequence: TGCAGTGCTTCCCGCACCGGGGAGCTGTTTTTT. Translated: CSASRTGELFF. The V and J genes are TRBV20-1 and TRBJ2-2; D unresolved. CDR1 DFQATT and CDR2 SNEGSKA come from the germline V gene (reference sequence). The CDR3 is made up of 11 amino acids. V gave up 5 bases and J gave up 4 bases, with 5 bases separating them.

The rearrangement joins TRBV3-1 (or the pseudogene TRBV3-2) to TRBJ2-7; 9 nucleotides match TRBD1. The J segment lost 2 bases and the V segment lost 1 base, leaving 3 bases of the junction unmatched. The CDR3 sequence is 15 residues long. Germline values: CDR1 LGHDT, CDR2 YNNKEL (reference sequence). The CDR3 sequence is CASSQGQGVPYEQYF. The CDR3 bases are TGTGCCAGCAGCCAAGGACAGGGGGTACCCTACGAGCAGTACTTC.

V is TRBV4-3 and J is TRBJ1-4, with D tentatively TRBD1 (6 bases). Germline CDR1 and CDR2: LGHNA and YSLEER. V was cut by 0 bases and J by 8 bases, with 19 bases left in between. This CDR3 comprises 17 residues. The CDR3 coding sequence is TGCGCCAGCAGCCAAGATTTTCGGCAGGGGCTGTGGGAAAAACTGTTTTTT. Its protein product is CASSQDFRQGLWEKLFF.

The chain combines TRBV18 with TRBJ1-5; 7 bases are a match to TRBD1. J was trimmed by 0 bases and V by 3 bases; bases with no gene match: 11. Per the germline V gene, CDR1 is KGHSH and CDR2 is LQKENI. The CDR3 runs to 18 residues. The CDR3 sequence: CASSPNPRDSNSNQPQHF. CDR3 in DNA: TGTGCCAGCTCACCTAATCCCAGGGACAGCAATAGCAATCAGCCCCAGCATTTT.

The rearrangement uses TRBV2 and TRBJ1-1; 7 nucleotides match TRBD1. CDR1 and CDR2 from the germline V gene are SNHLY and FYNNEI. V was clipped by 3 bases and J by 5 bases; unmatched bases: 6. CDR3 length equals 14 residues. CDR3 DNA sequence: TGTGCCAGCAGTGAGTTAATACAGGGGACTGAAGCTTTCTTT. Its translation is CASSELIQGTEAFF. The variable domain in full, with the rest retrieved from reference TRBV2 and TRBJ1-1, is EPEVTQTPSHQVTQMGQEVILRCVPISNHLYFYWYRQILGQKVEFLVSFYNNEISEKSEIFDDQFSVERPDGSNFTLKIRSTKLEDSAMYFCASSELIQGTEAFFGQGTRLTVV.

V and J are TRBV7-3 and TRBJ2-5; 11 bases agree with TRBD2. CDR1 and CDR2 from the germline V gene are SGHTA and FQGTGA. Germline trimming cut 2 bases from V and 5 bases from J; bases unmatched to any gene: 7. The CDR3 runs to 16 residues. The CDR3, as DNA: TGTGCCAGCAGCTTAGGGTCTAGCGGGGGGTTTGAGACCCAGTACTTC. This translates into CASSLGSSGGFETQYF.

This clone was observed once. The V gene is TRBV5-1, the J gene TRBJ2-7, with D possibly matching TRBD2 (6 bases). Germline lookup yields CDR1 SGHRS and CDR2 YFSETQ. The CDR3 consists of 15 residues. The V and J ends lost 0 bases and 6 bases respectively, with 16 bases between them. The CDR3 protein is CASSLGLVGPSEQYF. The CDR3 DNA reads TGCGCCAGCAGCTTGGGACTAGTGGGGCCCTCCGAGCAGTACTTC.

This sequence joins TRBV9 and TRBJ1-4; a weak D match, TRBD1 (6 bases). Trimming took 2 bases from V and 7 from J, leaving 12 bases between them. The CDR3 has 14 amino acids. CDR1 is SGDLS, CDR2 YYNGEE, per germline. DNA for the CDR3: TGTGCCAGCAGCGTGGGAGGGGGAGGTGAAAAACTGTTTTTT. It specifies CASSVGGGGEKLFF.

This rearrangement joins TRBV11-2 to TRBJ1-2; D not resolved. Trimming stripped 5 bases from V and 3 bases from J, with 10 bases between. Germline CDR1 SGHAT, CDR2 FQNNGV. The CDR3 runs to 13 residues. The CDR3, as DNA: TGTGCCAGCAGCCCTTACAAGTACTATGGCTACACCTTC. This encodes CASSPYKYYGYTF.

The chain uses TRBV9 and TRBJ2-7; D unclear. Germline-derived CDR1 and CDR2 are SGDLS and YYNGEE. V gave up 2 bases and J gave up 4 bases, with 10 bases separating them. This CDR3 is built from 13 residues. The CDR3 DNA is TGTGCCAGCAGCGTTGTCGACGGTTACGAGCAGTACTTC. It translates to CASSVVDGYEQYF.

The rearrangement joins TRBV19 to TRBJ2-7; TRBD2 agrees at 13 bases. Germline CDR1 LNHDA, CDR2 SQIVND (reference sequence). The CDR3 runs to 18 residues. V lost 5 bases to trimming and J lost 3 bases; unmatched junction nucleotides: 13. CDR3 in amino acids: CASSLRGTSGTNLYEQYF. The CDR3 bases are TGTGCCAGTAGTCTAAGGGGGACTAGCGGGACCAATCTCTACGAGCAGTACTTC.

This clone was found once. The V call is TRBV11-2, the J call TRBJ1-4, with a possible D match to TRBD1 (6 bases). The CDR3 length is 14 residues. Deletions cut 6 bases from V and 7 bases from J, with 15 bases between. CDR1 is SGHAT and CDR2 is FQNNGV in the germline V gene. As DNA, the CDR3 is TGTGCCAGCAGTTCCGGGACACGAGCTGAAAAACTGTTTTTT. Protein: CASSSGTRAEKLFF.

The V and J genes are TRBV7-2 and TRBJ2-1; 10 bases align to TRBD2. CDR1 and CDR2 (germline): SGHTA, FQGNSA. Trimming cost V 1 base and J 7 bases; bases outside gene matches: 7. The CDR3 extends over 16 amino acids. CDR3 sequence: CASSLEVSGGINEQFF. CDR3 DNA: TGTGCCAGCAGCTTAGAGGTTAGCGGGGGGATAAATGAGCAGTTCTTC.

This sequence joins TRBV5-1 and TRBJ1-6; 8 bases align to TRBD1. CDR3 length equals 14 residues. CDR1 is SGHRS, CDR2 YFSETQ, per germline. The V gene end was trimmed by 4 bases and the J gene end by 14 bases; junction bases not matched to a gene: 11. CDR3 residues: CASSHGTGAFTLHF. CDR3 DNA sequence: TGCGCCAGCAGCCACGGGACAGGCGCTTTCACCCTCCACTTT. The full variable domain, with the rest looked up from reference TRBV5-1 and TRBJ1-6, is KAGVTQTPRYLIKTRGQQVTLSCSPISGHRSVSWYQQTPGQGLQFLFEYFSETQRNKGNFPGRFSGRQFSNSRSEMNVSTLELGDSALYLCASSHGTGAFTLHFGNGTRLTVT.

The rearrangement joins TRBV21-1 to TRBJ2-5. TRBV21-1 is recorded as a pseudogene. The CDR3 is 20 amino acids. Written as DNA, the CDR3 is TGTGCCAGCAGCAAAACGCATGCCCGAGGACCGGGCAATCGGGAAGAGACCCAGTACTTC. It is translated as CASSKTHARGPGNREETQYF.